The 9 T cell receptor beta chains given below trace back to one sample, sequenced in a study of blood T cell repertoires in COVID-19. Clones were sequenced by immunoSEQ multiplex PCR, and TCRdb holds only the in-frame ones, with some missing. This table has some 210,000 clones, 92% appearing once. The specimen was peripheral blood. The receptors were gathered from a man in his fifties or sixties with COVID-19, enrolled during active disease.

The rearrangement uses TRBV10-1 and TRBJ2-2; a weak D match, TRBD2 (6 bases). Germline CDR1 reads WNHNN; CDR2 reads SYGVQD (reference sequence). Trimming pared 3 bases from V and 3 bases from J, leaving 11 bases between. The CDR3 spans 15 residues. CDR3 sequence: CASSDSGLHTGELFF. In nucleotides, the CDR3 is TGCGCCAGCAGTGACAGCGGACTACACACCGGGGAGCTGTTTTTT.

The CDR3 region is CASSIDPRGSSYEQYF. The CDR3 nucleotides read TGTGCCAGTAGTATAGACCCCAGGGGAAGCTCCTACGAGCAGTACTTC. This rearrangement joins TRBV19 to TRBJ2-7, with D possibly matching TRBD1 (6 bases). With 0 bases removed from V and 0 bases from J, the gap between germline ends came to 12 bases. The length of the CDR3 is 16 residues. Per germline, CDR1 LNHDA and CDR2 SQIVND (reference sequence).

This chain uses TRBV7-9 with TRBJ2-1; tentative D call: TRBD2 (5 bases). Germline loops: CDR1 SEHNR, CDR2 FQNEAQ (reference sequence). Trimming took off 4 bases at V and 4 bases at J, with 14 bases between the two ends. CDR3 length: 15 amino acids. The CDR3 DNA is TGTGCCAGCAGCTCCCGGGGTAGCGAGTACAATGAGCAGTTCTTC. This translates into CASSSRGSEYNEQFF.

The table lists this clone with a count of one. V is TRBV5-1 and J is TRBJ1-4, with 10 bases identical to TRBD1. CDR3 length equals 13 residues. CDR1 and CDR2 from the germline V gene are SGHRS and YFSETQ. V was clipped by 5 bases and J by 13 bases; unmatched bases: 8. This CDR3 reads CASSMDRGKILFF. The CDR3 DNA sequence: TGCGCCAGCAGTATGGACAGGGGGAAAATACTGTTTTTT.

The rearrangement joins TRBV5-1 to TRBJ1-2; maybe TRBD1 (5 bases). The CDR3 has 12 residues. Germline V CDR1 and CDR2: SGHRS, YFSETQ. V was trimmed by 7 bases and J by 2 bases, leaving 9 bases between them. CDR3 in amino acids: CASRDWNYGYTF. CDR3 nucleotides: TGCGCCAGCCGGGACTGGAACTATGGCTACACCTTC.

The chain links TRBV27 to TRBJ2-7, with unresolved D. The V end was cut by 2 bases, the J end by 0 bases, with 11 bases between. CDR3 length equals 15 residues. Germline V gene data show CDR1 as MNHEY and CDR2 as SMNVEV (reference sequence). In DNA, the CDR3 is TGTGCCAGCAGTTTAGCGGCAGATAGCTCCTACGAGCAGTACTTC. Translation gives CASSLAADSSYEQYF.

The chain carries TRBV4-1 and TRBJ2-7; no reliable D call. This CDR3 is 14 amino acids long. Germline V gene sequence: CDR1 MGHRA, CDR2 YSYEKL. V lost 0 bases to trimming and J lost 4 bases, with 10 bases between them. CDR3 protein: CASSQEANLYEQYF. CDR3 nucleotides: TGCGCCAGCAGCCAAGAGGCAAATTTGTACGAGCAGTACTTC.

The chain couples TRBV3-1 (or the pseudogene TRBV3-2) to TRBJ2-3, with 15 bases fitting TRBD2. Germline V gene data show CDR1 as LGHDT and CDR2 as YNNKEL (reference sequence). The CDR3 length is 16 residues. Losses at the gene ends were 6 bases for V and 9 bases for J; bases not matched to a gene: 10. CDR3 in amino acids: CASSRLGTSGGLTQYF. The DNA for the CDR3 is TGTGCCAGCAGTCGCCTTGGGACTAGCGGGGGGCTAACGCAGTATTTT.

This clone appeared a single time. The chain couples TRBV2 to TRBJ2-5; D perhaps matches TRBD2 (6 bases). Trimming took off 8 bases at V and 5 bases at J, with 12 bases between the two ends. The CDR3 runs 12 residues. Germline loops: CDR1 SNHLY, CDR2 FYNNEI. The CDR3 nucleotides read TGTGCCAGCCGTGGCGGGGCGGAGACCCAGTACTTC. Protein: CASRGGAETQYF.